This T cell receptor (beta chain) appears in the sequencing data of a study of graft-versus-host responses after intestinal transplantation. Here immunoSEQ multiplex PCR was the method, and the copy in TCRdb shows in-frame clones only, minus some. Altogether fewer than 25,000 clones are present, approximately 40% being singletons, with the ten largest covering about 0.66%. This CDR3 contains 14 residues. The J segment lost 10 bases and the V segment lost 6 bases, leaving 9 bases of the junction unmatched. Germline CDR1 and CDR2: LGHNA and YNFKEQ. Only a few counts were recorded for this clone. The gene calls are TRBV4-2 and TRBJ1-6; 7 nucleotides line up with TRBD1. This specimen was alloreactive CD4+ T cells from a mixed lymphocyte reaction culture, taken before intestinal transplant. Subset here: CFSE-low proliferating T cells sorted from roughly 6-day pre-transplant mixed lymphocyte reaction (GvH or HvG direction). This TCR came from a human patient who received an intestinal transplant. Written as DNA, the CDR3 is TGTGCCAGCAGGTCGACAGGGAGAGGGTCACCCCTCCACTTT. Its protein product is CASRSTGRGSPLHF.